A selection of T cell receptor beta chains follows, all from one sample in a study of shared clonotypes between healthy human individuals. Assay: immunoSEQ multiplex PCR; the TCRdb copy retains only in-frame clones and omits some. The sample lists 2 million to 2.5 million clones; approximately 93% were seen once. What was sequenced was naive CD4+ T cells from PBMCs. These TCRs come from a man aged 18-30 years in good health. Some clones in this sample may be carry-over from other donors' samples. The CDR3 runs from the conserved cysteine through the conserved F or W. D genes are given only for firm matches. The size field is filled for only some rows; it gives once, few, many or a size class.

cdr3_nt cdr3_aa j_call v_call d_call clone_size
TGCGCCAGCAGCTTGGAGGGATCCGATGAGCAGTTCTTC CASSLEGSDEQFF TRBJ2-1 TRBV5-1 - -
TGTGCCAGCAGCGTCTCGTGGGGCCCCAATGAGCAGTTCTTC CASSVSWGPNEQFF TRBJ2-1 TRBV9 - -
TGTGCCAGCCGTACACAGGGGGATACGCAGTATTTT CASRTQGDTQYF TRBJ2-3 TRBV19 TRBD1 -
TGTGCCAGCAGCTTAGGGGACTCGAACACCGGGGAGCTGTTTTTT CASSLGDSNTGELFF TRBJ2-2 TRBV7-9 - -
TGTGCCAGCAGCTCAGCCCAAGCGGGAGGGCCAGTGTATGAGCAGTTCTTC CASSSAQAGGPVYEQFF TRBJ2-1 TRBV9 TRBD2 -
TGTGCCAGTAGTATTCCCCCCCGCAACTCAGTGGGGGATCAGCCCCAGCATTTT CASSIPPRNSVGDQPQHF TRBJ1-5 TRBV19 - -
TGTGCCAGCAGTCTCGGACTAGCGGGAACCGGGGAGCTGTTTTTT CASSLGLAGTGELFF TRBJ2-2 TRBV2 TRBD2 -
TGTGCCAGCAGTTTATCTACTGGAATTTGGCAGTACTTC CASSLSTGIWQYF TRBJ2-7 TRBV27 - -
TGTGCCAGCAGCCCCCAGACAGTGACTCGTGACCACGAGCAGTACTTC CASSPQTVTRDHEQYF TRBJ2-7 TRBV9 - -
TGTGCCACCAGCAGAGGGCAGGGCATCGTGGATGGCGTCGGAGAAAAACTGTTTTTT CATSRGQGIVDGVGEKLFF TRBJ1-4 TRBV15 - -
TGTGCCAGCAGCCGGGGACTAGCGGGAGGCAATGAGCAGTTCTTC CASSRGLAGGNEQFF TRBJ2-1 TRBV5-4 TRBD2 few
TGTGCCAGTAGTATAGAAGGGAAGAACTATGGCTACACCTTC CASSIEGKNYGYTF TRBJ1-2 TRBV19 - -
TGTGCCAGCAGCTCCTTAGCGGGGACCGGGGAGCTGTTTTTT CASSSLAGTGELFF TRBJ2-2 TRBV11-3 TRBD2 once
TGTGCCAGTAGCCGGACTAGCGGGAGCTCCTACGAGCAGTACTTC CASSRTSGSSYEQYF TRBJ2-7 TRBV19 TRBD2 -
TGTGCCAGCAGTTTATCCCGACAGGGCGCCCTCCACGAGCAGTACTTC CASSLSRQGALHEQYF TRBJ2-7 TRBV27 TRBD1 -
TGTGCCAGCAGTGAATATCCGATTGAAAAACTGTTTTTT CASSEYPIEKLFF TRBJ1-4 TRBV25-1 - -
TGTGCCAGCAGCTTGGACAGACAGAACACTGAAGCTTTCTTT CASSLDRQNTEAFF TRBJ1-1 TRBV7-2 - -
TGTGCCAGCAGCTCCAACGACAGGGGCGCCGGGGAGCTGTTTTTT CASSSNDRGAGELFF TRBJ2-2 TRBV7-9 TRBD1 once
TGTGCCAGCTTACCCCCCGGGACTAGCATTTACGAGCAGTACTTC CASLPPGTSIYEQYF TRBJ2-7 TRBV2 TRBD2 once
TGTGCCTGCACCCGGGACAGAGTCACTGAAGCTTTCTTT CACTRDRVTEAFF TRBJ1-1 TRBV30 TRBD1 -
TGTGCCAGCAGTTTATCGGGCACCTGGGTTACCAATCAGCCCCAGCATTTT CASSLSGTWVTNQPQHF TRBJ1-5 TRBV27 - -
TGTGCCAGCAGGCGGGACTTCGGGGGGGACAATGAGCAGTTCTTC CASRRDFGGDNEQFF TRBJ2-1 TRBV2 TRBD2 -
TGTGCCAGTACCCAGGTCCGACAGGGGGGAGAAGTTGAAGCTTTCTTT CASTQVRQGGEVEAFF TRBJ1-1 TRBV19 TRBD1 -
TGTGCCAGCAGGCAACCGGGACAGGGGAAGGAGCAGTACTTC CASRQPGQGKEQYF TRBJ2-7 TRBV27 TRBD1 -
TGTGCCAGCAGCCGAGGACAGAACACTGAAGCTTTCTTT CASSRGQNTEAFF TRBJ1-1 TRBV7-9 - -
TGCGCCAGCAGCCACGTACCGGGACTAGCAAATGAGCAGTTCTTC CASSHVPGLANEQFF TRBJ2-1 TRBV4-3 TRBD2 -
TGTGCCAGCATAGCAGCCACAGGGAAGACCAATTCACCCCTCCACTTT CASIAATGKTNSPLHF TRBJ1-6 TRBV2 - -
TGTGCCAGCAGCTTAGAGGCTAGCGGGAGAATAAATGAGCAGTTCTTC CASSLEASGRINEQFF TRBJ2-1 TRBV7-9 TRBD2 -
TGTGCCAGCAGCCAAGCCCCGGGACAACTCTTTTTT CASSQAPGQLFF TRBJ1-4 TRBV5-4 - -
TGTGCCAGCTCCCTGGCAACTAATGAAAAACTGTTTTTT CASSLATNEKLFF TRBJ1-4 TRBV18 - once
TGTGCCAGCAGCTCTTGGGAAAGCAATCAGCCCCAGCATTTT CASSSWESNQPQHF TRBJ1-5 TRBV7-8 - -
TGTGCCAGCGGGAACCAAGAGACCCAGTACTTC CASGNQETQYF TRBJ2-5 TRBV7-9 - -
TGTGCCAGCAGCTTATCGGGCAATCAGCCCCAGCATTTT CASSLSGNQPQHF TRBJ1-5 TRBV7-8 - -
TGTGCCAGCAGTTCCCCCACGGGCGGCCCGAGTGGCTACACCTTC CASSSPTGGPSGYTF TRBJ1-2 TRBV28 - -
TGTGCCAGCAGCGCCGGGACAGGCGGCTACGAGCAGTACTTC CASSAGTGGYEQYF TRBJ2-7 TRBV9 TRBD1 -
TGTGCCAGCAGGAGCAGGCTTAACTATGGCTACACCTTC CASRSRLNYGYTF TRBJ1-2 TRBV6-5 - -
TGTGCCAGCAGCCAAGATATGGTGATTGAAGCTTTCTTT CASSQDMVIEAFF TRBJ1-1 TRBV14 - -
TGTGCCAGCAAGCGGGCAGGGAACTTCTACGAGCAGTACTTC CASKRAGNFYEQYF TRBJ2-7 TRBV6-5 - -
TGTGCCAGCAGCTCCCAAATGGGGGTATATGAGCAGTACTTC CASSSQMGVYEQYF TRBJ2-7 TRBV7-9 - -
TGTGCTAGCAGGATGGGGAGCCAAGAGACCCAGTACTTC CASRMGSQETQYF TRBJ2-5 TRBV25-1 - -
TGTGCCAGCAGTGAGGAAGGACTAGCGGGAGTAGATACGCAGTATTTT CASSEEGLAGVDTQYF TRBJ2-3 TRBV25-1 TRBD2 -
TGTGCCAGCACTGGGGCGGGGACTAGAGGCAATGAGCAGTTCTTC CASTGAGTRGNEQFF TRBJ2-1 TRBV28 TRBD2 -
TGTGCCAGCAGGGACGCCGGGACAGGGGTCTACGAGCAGTACTTC CASRDAGTGVYEQYF TRBJ2-7 TRBV28 TRBD1 -
TGCGCCAGCAGCCTCACCGGGACAGGGGGAGAGACCCAGTACTTC CASSLTGTGGETQYF TRBJ2-5 TRBV4-1 TRBD1 -
TGTGCCAGCACCACCGGCTACCAAGAGACCCAGTACTTC CASTTGYQETQYF TRBJ2-5 TRBV6-6 - once
TGTGCCAGCAGCCCGGGGGGTGAGCAGTTCTTC CASSPGGEQFF TRBJ2-1 TRBV5-4 TRBD2 -
TGTGCCAGCAGCTCCCGTGGGGAGGGTTACAATGAGCAGTTCTTC CASSSRGEGYNEQFF TRBJ2-1 TRBV11-2 TRBD2 -
TGTGCCAGCACCCGAGGCGGGAGTACATACGAGCAGTACTTC CASTRGGSTYEQYF TRBJ2-7 TRBV6-1 TRBD2 -
TGTGCCAGCCGGACAGGGGCCGGAGAAAAACTGTTTTTT CASRTGAGEKLFF TRBJ1-4 TRBV18 TRBD1 -
TGTGCCAGTAGTATTTCGCCTCTTGGGAACACTGAAGCTTTCTTT CASSISPLGNTEAFF TRBJ1-1 TRBV19 - -
TGCGCCAGCAGCTTGGTGGCAGGACCAAATCAGCCCCAGCATTTT CASSLVAGPNQPQHF TRBJ1-5 TRBV5-1 - -
TGTGCCAGCAGTTACTCAAGGGGGGCGGTCGAGCAGTACTTC CASSYSRGAVEQYF TRBJ2-7 TRBV6-6 - -
TGTGCCAGCAGTTTATACTCTGGGCGCCTTGCAGGCTACACCTTC CASSLYSGRLAGYTF TRBJ1-2 TRBV28 - -